These 8 T cell receptor beta chains share one sample of origin, sequenced in a study of blood T cells in healthy people across ages. For the second PCR, which ran for 7 to 11 cycles, a sample-barcoded 5' primer and a J-beta primer mix were used. TCRdb ran MiXCR on the 5' RACE reads and lists one entry per CDR3 protein. The sample has more than 1,400,000 distinct CDR3 sequences, about 43% seen once; the top ten hold 7.9%. Source material: blood. All receptors come from a woman under 30 in good health.

The chain links TRBV13 to TRBJ2-3; TRBD1 aligns across 7 bases. Germline values: CDR1 PRHDT, CDR2 FYEKMQ (reference sequence). This CDR3 spans 14 amino acids. The J segment lost 5 bases and the V segment lost 3 bases, leaving 5 bases of the junction unmatched. The CDR3 nucleotides read TGTGCCAGCAGCTTCTCAGGGGGTTTAGATACGCAGTATTTT. It translates to CASSFSGGLDTQYF.

The V gene is TRBV11-2, the J gene TRBJ1-1; no firm D call. This CDR3 has 15 residues. V gave up 5 bases and J gave up 1 base, with 14 bases separating them. The germline CDR1 and CDR2 sequences are SGHAT and FQNNGV. The CDR3 DNA follows: TGTGCCAGCAGCAAAGACGGGGTTGGGAACACTGAAGCTTTCTTT. Translated, it gives CASSKDGVGNTEAFF.

J is TRBJ2-7 and V is TRBV6-5; unclear D gene. V lost 6 bases and J lost 3, with 12 bases in between. CDR1 and CDR2 (germline): MNHEY, SVGAGI. The CDR3 runs to 13 residues. The CDR3 sequence: CASSPLPGYEQYF. The CDR3 DNA sequence: TGTGCCAGCAGCCCCTTACCGGGCTACGAGCAGTACTTC.

This clonotype occurred once. The V call is TRBV20-1, the J call TRBJ2-5, with 7 positions matching TRBD2. The germline V gene has CDR1 DFQATT and CDR2 SNEGSKA (reference sequence). Unmatched junction bases numbered 16, after V lost 1 base and J lost 11 bases. This CDR3 has 15 residues. The CDR3 DNA sequence: TGCAGTGCTAGAGCCCCGGGACTAACCCAACATGAGCAGTACTTC. Encoded protein: CSARAPGLTQHEQYF.

The V and J genes are TRBV4-1 and TRBJ2-1; possible D gene TRBD2, 5 bases. Germline loops: CDR1 MGHRA, CDR2 YSYEKL. This CDR3 region has 13 residues. V was cut by 3 bases and J by 8 bases, with 11 bases left in between. As DNA, the CDR3 is TGCGCCAGCAGCCATTATAAACTAGATGAGCAGTTCTTC. It specifies CASSHYKLDEQFF.

CDR3 sequence: CASSDRGNEQYF. The CDR3 DNA follows: TGTGCCAGCAGTGATCGGGGCAATGAGCAGTACTTC. The V gene is TRBV6-6, the J gene TRBJ2-5; TRBD1 or TRBD2 may be the D gene (5 bases each). Between the trimmed V and J ends, which lost 5 bases and 11 bases, there was a span of 15 bases. The germline gives CDR1 MNHNY, CDR2 SVGAGI (reference sequence). CDR3 length: 12 residues.

This chain joins TRBV20-1 and TRBJ2-1; 10 nucleotides align to TRBD2. Germline V gene lookup returns CDR1 DFQATT and CDR2 SNEGSKA (reference sequence). J was trimmed by 8 bases and V by 4 bases; bases with no gene match: 17. The CDR3 has 17 amino acids. The CDR3 reads CSAMVLAGEGRKDEQFF. The DNA of the CDR3 is TGCAGTGCTATGGTCCTAGCGGGAGAGGGCCGGAAAGATGAGCAGTTCTTC.

This clonotype was observed a handful of times. The chain employs TRBV12-3 or TRBV12-4 and TRBJ2-7, with D uncertain. Trimming cost V 5 bases and J 6 bases, with 11 bases left between them. The CDR3 consists of 12 residues. CDR3 loop: CASSQGLIEQYF. The CDR3 DNA sequence: TGTGCCAGCAGTCAAGGCCTCATCGAGCAGTACTTC.